The TCR beta chain described here comes from a study of OX40 agonist ivuxolimab in advanced cancers. Study information: Across the patients, intravenous ivuxolimab was delivered every 2 weeks at 0.01 to 10 mg/kg.

It was autoimmune disease history or systemic immunosuppression that excluded patients. Germline lookup yields CDR1 SGHRS and CDR2 YFSETQ. V lost 0 bases to trimming and J lost 2 bases, with 18 bases between them. CDR3 size: 17 residues. Remarks on this clone: Antigen specificity is unknown.

Whole-study findings and limits: Expansion of clones was among the lowest in partial responders at 0.1-3.0 mg/kg.

Assay: immunoSEQ multiplex PCR; the TCRdb copy retains only in-frame clones and omits some. The top ten hold 5.5% of the sample, which has approximately 99,000 clones, 85% to 90% seen once. The sequenced sample was CD4+ or CD8+ T cells sorted from blood, obtained in a trial of the OX40 agonist ivuxolimab. The clonotype was recovered from an adult with an advanced solid tumor such as melanoma, head and neck, liver or kidney cancer. The chain links TRBV5-1 to TRBJ2-7, with D possibly matching TRBD1 (5 bases). Here the CDR3 reads CASSLALKSQEPYEQYF. CDR3 coding DNA: TGCGCCAGCAGCTTGGCGTTAAAATCACAGGAGCCCTACGAGCAGTACTTC.